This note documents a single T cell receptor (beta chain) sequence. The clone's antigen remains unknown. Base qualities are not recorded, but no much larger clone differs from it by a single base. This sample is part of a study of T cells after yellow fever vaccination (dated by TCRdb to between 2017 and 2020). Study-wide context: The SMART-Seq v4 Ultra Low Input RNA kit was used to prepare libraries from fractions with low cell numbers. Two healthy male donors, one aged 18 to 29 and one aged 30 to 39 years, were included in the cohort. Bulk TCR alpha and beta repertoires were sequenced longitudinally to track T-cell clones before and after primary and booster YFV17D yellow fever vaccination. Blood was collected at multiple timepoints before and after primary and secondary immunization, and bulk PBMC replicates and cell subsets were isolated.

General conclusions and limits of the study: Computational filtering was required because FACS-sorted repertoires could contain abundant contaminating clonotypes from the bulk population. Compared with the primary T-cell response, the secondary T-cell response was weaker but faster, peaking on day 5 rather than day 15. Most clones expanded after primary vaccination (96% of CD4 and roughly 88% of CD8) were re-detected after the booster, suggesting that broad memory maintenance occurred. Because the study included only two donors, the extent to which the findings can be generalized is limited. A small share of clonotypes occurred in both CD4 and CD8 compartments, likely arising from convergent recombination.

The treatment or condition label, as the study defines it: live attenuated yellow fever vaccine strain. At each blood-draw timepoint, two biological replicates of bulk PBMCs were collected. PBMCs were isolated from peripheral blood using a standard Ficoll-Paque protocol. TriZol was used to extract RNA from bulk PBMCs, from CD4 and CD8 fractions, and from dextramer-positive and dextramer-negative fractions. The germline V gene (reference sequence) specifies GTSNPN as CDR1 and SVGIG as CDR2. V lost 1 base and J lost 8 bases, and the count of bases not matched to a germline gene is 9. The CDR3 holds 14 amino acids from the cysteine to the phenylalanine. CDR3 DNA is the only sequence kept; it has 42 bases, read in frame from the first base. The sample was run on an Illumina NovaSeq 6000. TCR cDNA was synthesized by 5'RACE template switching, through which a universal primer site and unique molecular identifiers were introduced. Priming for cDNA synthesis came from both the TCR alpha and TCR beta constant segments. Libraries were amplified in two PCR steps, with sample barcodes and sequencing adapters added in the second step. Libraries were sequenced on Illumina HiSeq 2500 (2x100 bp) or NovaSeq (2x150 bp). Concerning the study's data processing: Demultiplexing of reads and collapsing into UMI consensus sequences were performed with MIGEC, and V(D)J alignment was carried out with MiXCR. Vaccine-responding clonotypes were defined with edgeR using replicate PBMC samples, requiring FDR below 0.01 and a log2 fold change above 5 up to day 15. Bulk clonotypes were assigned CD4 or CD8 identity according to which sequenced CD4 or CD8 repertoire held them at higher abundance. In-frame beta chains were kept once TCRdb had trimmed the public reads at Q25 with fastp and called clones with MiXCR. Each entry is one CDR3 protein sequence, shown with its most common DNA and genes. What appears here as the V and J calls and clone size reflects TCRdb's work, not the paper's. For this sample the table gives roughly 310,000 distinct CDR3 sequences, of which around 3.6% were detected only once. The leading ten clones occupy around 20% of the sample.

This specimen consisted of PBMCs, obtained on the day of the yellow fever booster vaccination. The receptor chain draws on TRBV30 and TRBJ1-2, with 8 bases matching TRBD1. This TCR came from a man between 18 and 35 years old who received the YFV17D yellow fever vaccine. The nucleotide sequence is TGTGCCTGGAGTGCAAACAGGGGGGAGTTAGGCTACACCTTC. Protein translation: CAWSANRGELGYTF.